This T cell receptor beta chain appears in the sequencing data of a study of glioma-infiltrating T cells after dendritic cell vaccination. Overall study context: Patients received three intradermal dendritic cell vaccine injections at biweekly intervals.

The CDR3 has 12 amino acids. Per the germline V gene, CDR1 is SQVTM and CDR2 is ANQGSEA. The germline V and J ends were trimmed by 6 bases and 7 bases, with 12 bases remaining between them. The time point denotes: after dendritic cell vaccination, including at tumor progression/relapse. Primers: 60 V beta forward and 13 J beta reverse. TCRdb's copy holds only in-frame clones and misses some; the assay was immunoSEQ multiplex PCR. Among more than 75,000 clones, around 86% were seen once, and the ten largest hold 6% to 7.5%. Sequencing used blood, obtained after dendritic cell vaccination. This receptor was obtained from a human donor with glioblastoma. This sequence joins TRBV29-1 and TRBJ2-2; D is undetermined. The CDR3 DNA is TGCAGCGTCTCCGACATAGGCGGGGAGCTGTTTTTT. Translating it yields CSVSDIGGELFF.